The next 17 T cell receptor beta chains were all read from a single sample in a study of cytomegalovirus exposure and HLA in healthy donors. Primers: 60 Vbeta forward and 13 Jbeta reverse. Generated by immunoSEQ multiplex PCR, the TCRdb table keeps only in-frame clones and is missing some. The sample lists 100,000 to 150,000 clones; roughly 68% were seen once. Sequencing was carried out using PBMCs. The source of these receptors is a woman aged 50 to 65 in good health and CMV-seropositive.

This chain joins TRBV5-1 and TRBJ1-1; 7 bases match TRBD1. CDR3 size: 14 residues. With V trimmed by 1 base and J by 4 bases, 4 bases remained unmatched. The germline V gene encodes CDR1 SGHRS and CDR2 YFSETQ. In DNA, the CDR3 is TGCGCCAGCAGCTTGATAACAGGGGCCACTGAAGCTTTCTTT. Translation gives CASSLITGATEAFF.

V and J are TRBV4-2 and TRBJ2-1; the D gene is possibly TRBD1 (5 bases). Germline V gene data show CDR1 as LGHNA and CDR2 as YNFKEQ. The CDR3 has 13 residues. V lost 4 bases and J lost 4, with 8 bases in between. CDR3 residues: CASSPTGYNEQFF. The CDR3 DNA sequence: TGTGCCAGCAGCCCAACAGGATACAATGAGCAGTTCTTC.

This clone was seen a few times. The chain uses TRBV4-2 and TRBJ1-4; 9 bases agree with TRBD1. The germline gives CDR1 LGHNA, CDR2 YNFKEQ. CDR3 length equals 18 residues. The V and J ends lost 1 base and 8 bases, in that order; junction bases with no gene match: 14. Here the CDR3 DNA reads TGTGCCAGCAGCCAAGCAAACCCCTCCGGGACAGGGTACGAAAAACTGTTTTTT. This sequence encodes CASSQANPSGTGYEKLFF.

The chain couples TRBV10-3 to TRBJ2-3, with 10 nucleotides matching TRBD1. V trimming: 3 bases; J trimming: 4 bases; junction bases outside the gene matches: 7. Per the germline V gene, CDR1 is ENHRY and CDR2 is SYGVKD. The CDR3 has 16 residues. The CDR3 region has the DNA TGTGCCATCAGTGACCTGGGACAGGGGCAGGCAGATACGCAGTATTTT. It specifies CAISDLGQGQADTQYF.

The chain links TRBV28 to TRBJ1-1; D is uncertain. In germline, CDR1 is MDHEN, CDR2 SYDVKM. V lost 4 bases and J lost 13, with 16 bases in between. This CDR3 region has 12 residues. The CDR3 coding sequence is TGTGCCAGCAGTTCAAGGGCAATCCGGGGTTTCTTT. This gives the protein CASSSRAIRGFF.

V usage is TRBV11-2 and J usage is TRBJ1-1, with TRBD1 identical over 7 bases. This CDR3 contains 15 residues. Germline CDR1 is SGHAT and CDR2 is FQNNGV. Trimming at V came to 2 bases and at J to 4 bases, leaving 7 bases not matched to a gene. CDR3 in DNA: TGTGCCAGCAGCTTACGGGCAGGGGGTGGCACTGAAGCTTTCTTT. This sequence encodes CASSLRAGGGTEAFF.

The rearrangement links TRBV5-6 to TRBJ2-3, with TRBD2 identical over 14 bases. This CDR3 comprises 16 residues. Trimming at V came to 4 bases and at J to 10 bases, leaving 11 bases not matched to a gene. Germline V lookup: CDR1 SGHDT, CDR2 YYEEEE. CDR3 amino acids: CASSLGTSGGTLPQYF. For the CDR3, the DNA is TGTGCCAGCAGCCTTGGGACTAGCGGGGGAACCTTACCGCAGTATTTT. Supplemented by reference TRBV5-6 and TRBJ2-3, the full variable domain reads DAGVTQSPTHLIKTRGQQVTLRCSPKSGHDTVSWYQQALGQGPQFIFQYYEEEERQRGNFPDRFSGHQFPNYSSELNVNALLLGDSALYLCASSLGTSGGTLPQYFGPGTRLTVL.

A remark on this clone: Other DNA sequences in the same sample also yield this CDR3. V usage is TRBV5-1 and J usage is TRBJ2-3; 8 bases map to TRBD2. The CDR3 is 15 residues long. Germline V lookup: CDR1 SGHRS, CDR2 YFSETQ. V lost 4 bases, J lost 2 bases, and 6 bases stayed unmatched. The CDR3 nucleotides are TGCGCCAGCAGCCTCGGAGCGGGGGACACAGATACGCAGTATTTT. Translation gives CASSLGAGDTDTQYF. Based on the CDR3 plus reference TRBV5-1 and TRBJ2-3, the full variable domain is KAGVTQTPRYLIKTRGQQVTLSCSPISGHRSVSWYQQTPGQGLQFLFEYFSETQRNKGNFPGRFSGRQFSNSRSEMNVSTLELGDSALYLCASSLGAGDTDTQYFGPGTRLTVL.

The genes are TRBV12-5 and TRBJ2-3; 10 positions agree with TRBD2. The germline V gene encodes CDR1 LGHNT and CDR2 FRNRAP. J gave up 3 bases and V 3 bases, and 3 bases lay outside the gene matches. The CDR3 has 15 residues. The CDR3 here is CASGFSGGFTDTQYF. For the CDR3, the DNA is TGTGCTAGTGGTTTTAGCGGGGGGTTTACAGATACGCAGTATTTT.

V usage is TRBV5-4 and J usage is TRBJ1-2, with D uncertain. The V end lost 1 base, the J end lost 8 bases, and 15 bases lay between the germline ends. The CDR3 runs to 14 residues. Germline CDR1 reads SGHNT; CDR2 reads YYREEE (reference sequence). The CDR3 sequence: CASSLITTTRGYTF. The CDR3 nucleotides read TGTGCCAGCAGCTTGATCACCACCACGAGGGGCTACACCTTC.

The chain recombines TRBV2 with TRBJ2-5; D is possibly TRBD1 (8 bases). The V and J ends lost 6 bases and 4 bases respectively, with 15 bases between them. Germline loops: CDR1 SNHLY, CDR2 FYNNEI. The CDR3 has 14 amino acids. DNA of the CDR3: TGTGCCAGCAGGGCAACAGGGGGGGGAGAGACCCAGTACTTC. It translates to CASRATGGGETQYF.

This clone was found once. This chain links TRBV5-4 with TRBJ1-6; 9 nucleotides align to TRBD1. Germline V gene lookup returns CDR1 SGHNT and CDR2 YYREEE (reference sequence). The CDR3 extends over 16 amino acids. Germline trimming cut 0 bases from V and 13 bases from J; bases unmatched to any gene: 11. The CDR3 loop reads CASSLAPTGQGFPLHF. The CDR3 nucleotides read TGTGCCAGCAGCTTGGCCCCGACGGGACAGGGATTTCCCCTCCACTTT.

Written as DNA, the CDR3 is TGCGCCAGCAGCTCCGGGGGGGCAGGCACAGATACGCAGTATTTT. The encoded protein is CASSSGGAGTDTQYF. This rearrangement joins TRBV5-1 to TRBJ2-3; the match to TRBD2 covers 8 bases. In germline, CDR1 is SGHRS, CDR2 YFSETQ. CDR3 size: 15 residues. The trim removed 3 bases at V and 1 base at J, leaving 4 bases unmatched. Full variable domain (outside the CDR3, taken from reference TRBV5-1 and TRBJ2-3): KAGVTQTPRYLIKTRGQQVTLSCSPISGHRSVSWYQQTPGQGLQFLFEYFSETQRNKGNFPGRFSGRQFSNSRSEMNVSTLELGDSALYLCASSSGGAGTDTQYFGPGTRLTVL.

This chain joins TRBV14 and TRBJ2-5; 8 bases line up with TRBD1. This CDR3 spans 15 amino acids. V lost 4 bases, J lost 4 bases, and 8 bases stayed unmatched. Germline V CDR1 and CDR2: SGHDN, FVKESK. The CDR3 nucleotides read TGTGCCAGCAGCCCGCAGGGGGCTGCCCGAGAGACCCAGTACTTC. Encoded protein: CASSPQGAARETQYF.

V is TRBV7-6 and J is TRBJ1-2; tentatively, D is TRBD1 (6 bases). V gave up 5 bases and J gave up 3 bases, with 16 bases separating them. The germline CDR1 and CDR2 sequences are SGHVS and FNYEAQ. The CDR3 sequence is 15 residues long. In DNA, the CDR3 is TGTGCCAGCAGCCCAGCACAGGGCTGGGACTATGGCTACACCTTC. Translation gives CASSPAQGWDYGYTF.

In its sample, this clone was seen a few times. The chain joins TRBV6-4 to TRBJ2-3; 12 nucleotides match TRBD2. The ends lost 5 bases at V and 1 base at J; junction bases unmatched: 1. Germline CDR1 and CDR2: MRHNA and SNTAGT. The length of the CDR3 is 15 residues. For the CDR3, the DNA is TGTGCCAGCAGTCGACTAGCGGGGGGCACAGATACGCAGTATTTT. Encoded protein: CASSRLAGGTDTQYF.

The CDR3 DNA sequence: TGCGCCAGCAGCCAGCCCTTTGGCCCAGATACGCAGTATTTT. Its protein is CASSQPFGPDTQYF. The chain has TRBV4-1 and TRBJ2-3, with D unresolved. The CDR3 has 14 amino acids. The V and J ends lost 3 bases and 4 bases respectively, with 11 bases between them. The germline V gene has CDR1 MGHRA and CDR2 YSYEKL.